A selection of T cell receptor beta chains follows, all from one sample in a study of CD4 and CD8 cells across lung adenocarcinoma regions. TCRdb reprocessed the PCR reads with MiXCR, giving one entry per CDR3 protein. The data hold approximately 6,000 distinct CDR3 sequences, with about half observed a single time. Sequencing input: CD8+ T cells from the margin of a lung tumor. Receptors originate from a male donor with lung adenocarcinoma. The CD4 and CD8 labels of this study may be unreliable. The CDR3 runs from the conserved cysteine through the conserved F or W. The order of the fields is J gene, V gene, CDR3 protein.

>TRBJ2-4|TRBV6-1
CASSTPVAGGRAVNIQYF
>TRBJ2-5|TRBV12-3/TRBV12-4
CASSLGQQETQYF
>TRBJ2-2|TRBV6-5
CASSWAVNTEEQFF
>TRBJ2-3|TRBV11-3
CASSRGLGGADTQYF
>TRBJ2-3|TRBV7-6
CASSAGVAGGGGETQYF
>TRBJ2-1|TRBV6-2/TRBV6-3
CASSQGSRGNEQFF
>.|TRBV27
CASSLRGRGYEQYF
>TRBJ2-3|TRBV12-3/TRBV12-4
CASSGRTGVVGDTQYF
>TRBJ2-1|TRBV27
CASSAMTGSNEQFF
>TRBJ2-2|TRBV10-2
CASSGLAGGPKGELFF
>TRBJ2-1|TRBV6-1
CASRTSPYNEQFF
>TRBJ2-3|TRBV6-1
CASSLRGAGVRDTQYF
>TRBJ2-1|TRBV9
CASTFGAYPYNEQFF
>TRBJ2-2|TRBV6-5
CASSYQGQGYTGELFF
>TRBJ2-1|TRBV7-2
CASSLIPLLAGGHNEQFF
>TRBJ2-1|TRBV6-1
CASRKGQESYNEQFF
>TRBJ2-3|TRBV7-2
CASSPWRSSTDTQYF
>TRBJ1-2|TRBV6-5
CASSYVDLGIRGYTF
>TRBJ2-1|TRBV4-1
CASSQGAARGPYNEQFF
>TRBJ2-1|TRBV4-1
CASRQGLAGGNEQFF
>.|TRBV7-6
CASSLAVAGGNRDTQYF
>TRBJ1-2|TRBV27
CASSLTFRRGRGFYGYTF
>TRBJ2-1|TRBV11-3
CASSLGVAGYYEQFF
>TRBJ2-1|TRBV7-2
CASSLGTSTYNEQFF
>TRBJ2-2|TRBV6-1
CASRDNRDANTGELFF
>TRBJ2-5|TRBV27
CASSFQGPRKQYF